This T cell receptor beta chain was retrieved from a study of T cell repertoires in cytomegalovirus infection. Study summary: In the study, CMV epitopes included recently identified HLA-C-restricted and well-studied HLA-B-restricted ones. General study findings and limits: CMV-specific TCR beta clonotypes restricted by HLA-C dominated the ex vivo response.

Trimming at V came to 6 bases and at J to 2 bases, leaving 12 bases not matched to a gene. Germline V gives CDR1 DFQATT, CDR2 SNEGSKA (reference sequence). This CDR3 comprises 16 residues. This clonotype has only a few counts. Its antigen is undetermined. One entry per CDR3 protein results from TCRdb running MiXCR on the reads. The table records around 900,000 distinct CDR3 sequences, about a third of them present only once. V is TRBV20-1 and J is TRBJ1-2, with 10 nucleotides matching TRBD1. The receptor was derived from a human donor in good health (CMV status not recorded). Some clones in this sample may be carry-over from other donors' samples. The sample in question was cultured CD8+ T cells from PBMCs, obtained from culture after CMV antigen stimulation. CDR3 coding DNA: TGCAGTGCAAGAAGGTACCGGGACAGGGGAAACTATGGCTACACCTTC. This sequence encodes CSARRYRDRGNYGYTF.